Given below is one T cell receptor beta chain in context. No antigen is known for it. A read error may produce the germline difference seen at one junction end. The record originates from a study of regulatory T cells in long-lasting Graves disease. Time point defined: newly diagnosed GD, antithyroid drugs for less than 3 months. Extracted RNA from PBMCs served as the source of the TCR library. Arm-PCR of CDR3 regions and iRepertoire HTBI primers were the basis on which TCR beta libraries were built. TCRdb used MiXCR to reprocess the multiplex PCR reads, holding one entry per CDR3 protein. The sample yields approximately 560,000 distinct CDR3 sequences, about 16% seen once. Regarding the study as a whole: The study found lower TCR diversity in persistent Graves' patients than in newly diagnosed ones.

The CDR3 consists of 15 residues. Germline V gene lookup returns CDR1 SGHRS and CDR2 YFSETQ. In addition, the sample was reused for a study of T cells in Graves' hyperthyroidism and ophthalmopathy.

V usage is TRBV5-1 and J usage is TRBJ2-7; 9 bases fit TRBD2. The source material was peripheral blood mononuclear cells (PBMCs), sampled at new diagnosis, from a patient treated with antithyroid drugs. The receptor comes from a man in his late teens or twenties with Graves disease. The CDR3 DNA is TGCGCCAGCAGCTTGGGGACTAGCGACTCCTACGGGCAGTACTTC. It encodes CASSLGTSDSYGQYF.